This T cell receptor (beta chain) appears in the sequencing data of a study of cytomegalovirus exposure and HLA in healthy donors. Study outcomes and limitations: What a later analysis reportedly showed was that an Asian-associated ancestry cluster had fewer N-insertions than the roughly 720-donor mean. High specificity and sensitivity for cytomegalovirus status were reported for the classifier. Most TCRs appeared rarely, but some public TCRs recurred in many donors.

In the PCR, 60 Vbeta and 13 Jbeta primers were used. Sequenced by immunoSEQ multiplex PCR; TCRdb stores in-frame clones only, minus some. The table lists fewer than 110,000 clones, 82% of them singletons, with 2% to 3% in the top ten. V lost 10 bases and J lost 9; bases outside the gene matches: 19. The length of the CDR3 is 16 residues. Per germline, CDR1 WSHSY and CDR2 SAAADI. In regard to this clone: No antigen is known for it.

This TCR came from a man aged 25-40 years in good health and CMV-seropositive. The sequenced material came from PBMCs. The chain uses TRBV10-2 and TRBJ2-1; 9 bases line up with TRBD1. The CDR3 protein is CATRGKPGQGSGEQFF. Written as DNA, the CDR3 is TGCGCCACCAGGGGAAAACCGGGACAGGGTAGCGGTGAGCAGTTCTTC.